These 10 T cell receptor beta chains were sequenced from one sample in a study of cytomegalovirus exposure and HLA in healthy donors. Vbeta (60) and Jbeta (13) primers were used in the PCR. Assay: immunoSEQ multiplex PCR; the TCRdb copy retains only in-frame clones and omits some. Of approximately 120,000 clones listed, around three quarters were seen once; the top ten hold roughly 13%. Material for sequencing was PBMCs. These receptor sequences come from a woman between 35 and 50 years old in good health and CMV-seropositive.

This sequence joins TRBV11-2 and TRBJ2-3; 10 bases are a match to TRBD2. Germline-derived CDR1 and CDR2 are SGHAT and FQNNGV. There are 19 residues in the CDR3. V was pared by 1 base and J by 4 bases, with 14 bases of the junction left unmatched. The CDR3 here is CASSLVGSASGSRADTQYF. The CDR3 nucleotides are TGTGCCAGCAGCTTAGTCGGCTCTGCTAGCGGGAGTAGGGCAGATACGCAGTATTTT.

This clone was counted a few times. The chain uses TRBV5-1 and TRBJ2-2; TRBD1 matches at 7 bases. CDR1 is SGHRS and CDR2 is YFSETQ in the germline V gene. This CDR3 has 15 amino acids. With 4 bases clipped from V and 6 bases from J, the junction kept 9 bases outside the gene matches. CDR3 bases: TGCGCCAGCAGCCTCGTGACAGGGTTCCCCGGGGAGCTGTTTTTT. Its translation is CASSLVTGFPGELFF.

V is TRBV7-6 and J is TRBJ2-3; 14 bases fit TRBD2. The CDR3 runs 19 residues. The J segment lost 1 base and the V segment lost 2 bases, leaving 8 bases of the junction unmatched. Germline CDR1 reads SGHVS; CDR2 reads FNYEAQ. The DNA for the CDR3 is TGTGCCAGCAGCTTAAGACTAGCGGGAGGGCCAGGGGGCACAGATACGCAGTATTTT. This sequence encodes CASSLRLAGGPGGTDTQYF.

V gene TRBV21-1 combines with J gene TRBJ2-2; the table's D gene call, TRBD2, was not cross checked with the DNA. TRBV21-1 is an annotated pseudogene. The CDR3 extends over 17 amino acids. The CDR3 coding sequence is TGTGCCAGAGGAAAAGGGGTCCAGCGGGAGAATGGCGGGGAGCTGTTTTTT. It translates to CARGKGVQRENGGELFF.

This rearrangement joins TRBV6-6 to TRBJ2-5, with 10 bases aligning to TRBD1. Germline V gene data show CDR1 as MNHNY and CDR2 as SVGAGI (reference sequence). The CDR3 spans 16 residues. J was trimmed by 5 bases and V by 6 bases; bases with no gene match: 12. Written as DNA, the CDR3 is TGTGCCAGCAGACCTGGACAGGGGGTCCTATGGGAGACCCAGTACTTC. It yields the protein CASRPGQGVLWETQYF.

The sample holds a few counts of this clone. The gene calls are TRBV9 and TRBJ2-3; 8 bases map to TRBD2. V gave up 0 bases and J gave up 1 base; unmatched junction bases: 4. The germline CDR1 and CDR2 sequences are SGDLS and YYNGEE. The CDR3 consists of 16 residues. CDR3 region: CASSVVTGGRTDTQYF. For the CDR3, the DNA is TGTGCCAGCAGCGTAGTTACGGGAGGGCGCACAGATACGCAGTATTTT.

The chain is built from TRBV6-5 and TRBJ1-3, with TRBD1 as a possible D gene (5 bases). This CDR3 region has 15 residues. V lost 5 bases, J lost 4 bases, and 15 bases lay in between. The germline V gene encodes CDR1 MNHEY and CDR2 SVGAGI. The CDR3 loop is CASSPSGGYGNTIYF. The CDR3 nucleotides read TGTGCCAGCAGTCCTTCGGGGGGGTACGGAAACACCATATATTTT.

This sequence joins TRBV18 and TRBJ2-2; D gene uncertain. The length of the CDR3 is 12 residues. CDR1 KGHSH and CDR2 LQKENI come from the germline V gene. Trimming stripped 3 bases from V and 4 bases from J, with 3 bases between. Written as DNA, the CDR3 is TGTGCCAGCTCACCGGCCACCGGGGAGCTGTTTTTT. Translated: CASSPATGELFF.

The rearrangement links TRBV5-1 to TRBJ2-5, with D unclear. V was cut by 3 bases and J by 1 base, with 13 bases left in between. Germline V gene lookup returns CDR1 SGHRS and CDR2 YFSETQ. The CDR3 runs to 15 residues. CDR3 region: CASSSNLMPQETQYF. CDR3 nucleotides: TGCGCCAGCAGCTCTAACCTTATGCCCCAAGAGACCCAGTACTTC.

V gene TRBV6-1 combines with J gene TRBJ1-2, with D uncertain. The V gene lost 6 bases and the J gene lost 8 bases, with 13 bases spanning the gap. The CDR3 is made up of 12 amino acids. Per the germline V gene, CDR1 is MNHNS and CDR2 is SASEGT. DNA of the CDR3: TGTGCCAGCAGCCTTGGGCTTCGGGGCTACACCTTC. The encoded protein is CASSLGLRGYTF.